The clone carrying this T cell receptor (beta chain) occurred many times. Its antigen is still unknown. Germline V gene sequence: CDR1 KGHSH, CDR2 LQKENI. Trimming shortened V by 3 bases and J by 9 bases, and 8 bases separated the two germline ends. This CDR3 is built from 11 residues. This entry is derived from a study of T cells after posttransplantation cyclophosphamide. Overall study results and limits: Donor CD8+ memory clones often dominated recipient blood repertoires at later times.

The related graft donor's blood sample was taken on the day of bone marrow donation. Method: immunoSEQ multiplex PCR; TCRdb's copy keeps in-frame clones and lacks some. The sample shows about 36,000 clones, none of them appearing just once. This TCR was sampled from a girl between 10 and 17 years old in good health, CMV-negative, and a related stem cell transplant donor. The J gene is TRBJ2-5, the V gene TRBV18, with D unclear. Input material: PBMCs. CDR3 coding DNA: TGTGCCAGCTCACCCGACAAGCCCCAGTACTTC. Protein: CASSPDKPQYF. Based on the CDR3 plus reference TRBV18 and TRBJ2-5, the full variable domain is NAGVMQNPRHLVRRRGQEARLRCSPMKGHSHVYWYRQLPEEGLKFMVYLQKENIIDESGMPKERFSAEFPKEGPSILRIQQVVRGDSAAYFCASSPDKPQYFGPGTRLLVL.